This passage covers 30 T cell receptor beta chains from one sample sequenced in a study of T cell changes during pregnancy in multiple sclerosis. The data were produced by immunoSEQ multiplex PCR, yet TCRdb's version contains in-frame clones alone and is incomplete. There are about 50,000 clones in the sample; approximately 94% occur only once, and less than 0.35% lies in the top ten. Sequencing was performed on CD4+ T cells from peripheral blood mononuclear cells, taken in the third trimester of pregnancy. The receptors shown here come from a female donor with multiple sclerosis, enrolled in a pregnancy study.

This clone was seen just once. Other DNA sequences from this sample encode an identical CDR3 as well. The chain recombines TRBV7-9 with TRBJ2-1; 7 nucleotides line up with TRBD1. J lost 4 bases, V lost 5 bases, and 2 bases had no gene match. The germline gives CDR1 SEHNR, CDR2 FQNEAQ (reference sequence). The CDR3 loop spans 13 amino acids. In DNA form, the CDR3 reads TGTGCCAGCAGCCGGGGACAGTACAATGAGCAGTTCTTC. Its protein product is CASSRGQYNEQFF.

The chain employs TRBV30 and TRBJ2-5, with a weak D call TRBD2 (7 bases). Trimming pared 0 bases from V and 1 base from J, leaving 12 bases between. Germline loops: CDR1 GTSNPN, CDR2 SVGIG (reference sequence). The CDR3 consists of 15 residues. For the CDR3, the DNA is TGTGCCTGGAGTGTGGAGGGGGGGATCCAAGAGACCCAGTACTTC. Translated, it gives CAWSVEGGIQETQYF.

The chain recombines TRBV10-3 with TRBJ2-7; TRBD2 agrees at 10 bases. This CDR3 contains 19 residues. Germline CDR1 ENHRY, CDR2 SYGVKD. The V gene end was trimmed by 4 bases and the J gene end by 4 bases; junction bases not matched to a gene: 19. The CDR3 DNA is TGTGCCATCAGTGGGGGGGGGAGGTCTAGCGGGAGTTCGGCGTACGAGCAGTACTTC. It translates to CAISGGGRSSGSSAYEQYF.

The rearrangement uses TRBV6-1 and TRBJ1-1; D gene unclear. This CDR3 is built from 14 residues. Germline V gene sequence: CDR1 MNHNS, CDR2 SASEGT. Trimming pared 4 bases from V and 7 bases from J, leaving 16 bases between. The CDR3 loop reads CASSGTNSGFEAFF. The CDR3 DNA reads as TGTGCCAGCAGTGGTACAAATTCGGGGTTTGAAGCTTTCTTT.

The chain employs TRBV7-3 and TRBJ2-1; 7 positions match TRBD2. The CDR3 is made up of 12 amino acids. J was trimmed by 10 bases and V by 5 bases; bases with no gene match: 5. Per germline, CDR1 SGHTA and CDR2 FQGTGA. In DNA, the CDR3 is TGTGCCAGCAGCATTCAAGCGGGAGAGCAGTTCTTC. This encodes CASSIQAGEQFF. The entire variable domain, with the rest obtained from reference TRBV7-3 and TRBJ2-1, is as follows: GAGVSQTPSNKVTEKGKYVELRCDPISGHTALYWYRQSLGQGPEFLIYFQGTGAADDSGLPNDRFFAVRPEGSVSTLKIQRTERGDSAVYLCASSIQAGEQFFGPGTRLTVL.

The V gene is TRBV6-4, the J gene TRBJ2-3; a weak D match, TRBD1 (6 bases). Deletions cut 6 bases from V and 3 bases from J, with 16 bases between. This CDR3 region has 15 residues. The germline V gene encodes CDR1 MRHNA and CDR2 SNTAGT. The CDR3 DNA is TGTGCCAGCAGGGGAGAGGGGGAAGGGACAGATACGCAGTATTTT. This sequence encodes CASRGEGEGTDTQYF.

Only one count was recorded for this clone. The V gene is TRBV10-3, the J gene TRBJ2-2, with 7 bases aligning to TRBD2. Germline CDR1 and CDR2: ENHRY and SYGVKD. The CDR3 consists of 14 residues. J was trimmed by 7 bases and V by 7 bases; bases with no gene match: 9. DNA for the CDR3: TGTGCCATCAAAGGCGGGAGTAGTAACGGGGAGCTGTTTTTT. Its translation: CAIKGGSSNGELFF.

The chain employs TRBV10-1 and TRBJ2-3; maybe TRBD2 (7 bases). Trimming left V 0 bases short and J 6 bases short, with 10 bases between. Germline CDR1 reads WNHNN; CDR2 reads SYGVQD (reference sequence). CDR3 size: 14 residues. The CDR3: CASSESRGGDTQYF. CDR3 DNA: TGCGCCAGCAGTGAGTCTAGGGGGGGCGATACGCAGTATTTT.

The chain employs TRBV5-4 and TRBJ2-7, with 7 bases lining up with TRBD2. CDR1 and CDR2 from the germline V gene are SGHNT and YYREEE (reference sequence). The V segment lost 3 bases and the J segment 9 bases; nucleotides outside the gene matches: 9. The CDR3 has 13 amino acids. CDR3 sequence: CASSSGLVPGQYF. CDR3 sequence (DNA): TGTGCCAGCAGCTCCGGACTAGTGCCGGGGCAGTACTTC.

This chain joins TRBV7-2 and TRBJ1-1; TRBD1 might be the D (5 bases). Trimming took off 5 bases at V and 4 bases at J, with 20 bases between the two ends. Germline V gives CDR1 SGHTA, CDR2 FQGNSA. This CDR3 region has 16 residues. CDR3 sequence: CASSPRVRRESTEAFF. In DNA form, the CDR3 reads TGTGCCAGCAGCCCCAGGGTTCGGCGGGAAAGCACTGAAGCTTTCTTT. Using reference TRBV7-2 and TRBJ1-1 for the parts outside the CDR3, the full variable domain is GAGVSQSPSNKVTEKGKDVELRCDPISGHTALYWYRQSLGQGLEFLIYFQGNSAPDKSGLPSDRFSAERTGGSVSTLTIQRTQQEDSAVYLCASSPRVRRESTEAFFGQGTRLTVV.

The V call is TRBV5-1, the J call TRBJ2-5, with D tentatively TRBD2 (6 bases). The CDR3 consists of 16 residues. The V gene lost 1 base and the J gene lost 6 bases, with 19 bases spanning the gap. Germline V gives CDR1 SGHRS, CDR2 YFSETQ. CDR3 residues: CASSLNRELIMKTQYF. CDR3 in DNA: TGCGCCAGCAGCTTGAACCGGGAGCTCATCATGAAGACCCAGTACTTC.

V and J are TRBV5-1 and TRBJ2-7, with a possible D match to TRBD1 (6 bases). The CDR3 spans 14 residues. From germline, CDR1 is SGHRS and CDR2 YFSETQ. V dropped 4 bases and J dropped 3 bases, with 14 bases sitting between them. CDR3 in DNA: TGCGCCAGCAGCGAGGCCGGGACACACTACGAGCAGTACTTC. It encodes CASSEAGTHYEQYF.

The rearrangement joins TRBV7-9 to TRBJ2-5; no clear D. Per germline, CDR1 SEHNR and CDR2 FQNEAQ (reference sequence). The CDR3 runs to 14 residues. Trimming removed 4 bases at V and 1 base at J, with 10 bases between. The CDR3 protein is CASSSRATQETQYF. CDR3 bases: TGTGCCAGCAGCTCAAGAGCGACCCAAGAGACCCAGTACTTC. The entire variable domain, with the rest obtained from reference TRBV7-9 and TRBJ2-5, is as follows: DTGVSQNPRHKITKRGQNVTFRCDPISEHNRLYWYRQTLGQGPEFLTYFQNEAQLEKSRLLSDRFSAERPKGSFSTLEIQRTEQGDSAMYLCASSSRATQETQYFGPGTRLLVL.

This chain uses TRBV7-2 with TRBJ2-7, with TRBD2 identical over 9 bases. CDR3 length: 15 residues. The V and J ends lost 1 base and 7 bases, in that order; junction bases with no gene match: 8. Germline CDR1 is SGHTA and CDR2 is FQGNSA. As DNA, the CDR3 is TGTGCCAGCAGCTTAGATCCGACTAGCGGTCTAGAGCAGTACTTC. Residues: CASSLDPTSGLEQYF.

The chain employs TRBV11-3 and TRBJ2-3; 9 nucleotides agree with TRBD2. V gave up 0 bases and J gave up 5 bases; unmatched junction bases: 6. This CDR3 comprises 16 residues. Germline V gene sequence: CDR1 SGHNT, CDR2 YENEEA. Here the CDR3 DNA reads TGTGCCAGCAGCTTAGACTGGGCTAGCGGGGTAGATACGCAGTATTTT. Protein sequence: CASSLDWASGVDTQYF. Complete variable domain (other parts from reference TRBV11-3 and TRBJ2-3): EAGVVQSPRYKIIEKKQPVAFWCNPISGHNTLYWYLQNLGQGPELLIRYENEEAVDDSQLPKDRFSAERLKGVDSTLKIQPAELGDSAVYLCASSLDWASGVDTQYFGPGTRLTVL.

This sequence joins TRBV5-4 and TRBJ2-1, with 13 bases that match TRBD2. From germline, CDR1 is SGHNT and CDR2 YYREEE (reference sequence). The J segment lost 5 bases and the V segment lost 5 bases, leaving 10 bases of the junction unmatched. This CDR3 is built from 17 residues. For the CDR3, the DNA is TGTGCCAGCAGACCTGGACTAGCGGGAGCTTTGGACAATGAGCAGTTCTTC. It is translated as CASRPGLAGALDNEQFF.

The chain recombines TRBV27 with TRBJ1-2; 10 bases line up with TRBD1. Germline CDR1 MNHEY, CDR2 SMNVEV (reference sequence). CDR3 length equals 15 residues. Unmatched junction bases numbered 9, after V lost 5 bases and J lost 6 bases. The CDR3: CASSPRTGGGDGYTF. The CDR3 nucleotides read TGTGCCAGCAGTCCACGGACAGGGGGGGGTGATGGCTACACCTTC.

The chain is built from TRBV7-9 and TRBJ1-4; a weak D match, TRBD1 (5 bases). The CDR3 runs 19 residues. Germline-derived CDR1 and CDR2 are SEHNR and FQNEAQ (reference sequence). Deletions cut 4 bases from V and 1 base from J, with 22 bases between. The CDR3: CASSSLGTRRAGTNEKLFF. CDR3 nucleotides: TGTGCCAGCAGCTCTTTAGGGACGAGGAGGGCTGGAACTAATGAAAAACTGTTTTTT.

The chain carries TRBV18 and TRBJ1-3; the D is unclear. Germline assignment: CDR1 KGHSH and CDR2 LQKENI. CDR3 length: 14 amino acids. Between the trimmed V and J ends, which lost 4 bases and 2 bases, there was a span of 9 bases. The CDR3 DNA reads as TGTGCCAGCTCACAGGGAGATGCTGGAAACACCATATATTTT. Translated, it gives CASSQGDAGNTIYF.

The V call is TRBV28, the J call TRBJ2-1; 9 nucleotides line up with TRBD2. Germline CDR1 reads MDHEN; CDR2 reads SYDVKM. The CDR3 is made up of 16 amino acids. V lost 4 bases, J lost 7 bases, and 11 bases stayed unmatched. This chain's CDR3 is CASSSLAGGSKNEQFF. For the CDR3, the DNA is TGTGCCAGCAGTTCATTGGCGGGAGGGAGCAAGAATGAGCAGTTCTTC. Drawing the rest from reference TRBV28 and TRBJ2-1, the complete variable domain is DVKVTQSSRYLVKRTGEKVFLECVQDMDHENMFWYRQDPGLGLRLIYFSYDVKMKEKGDIPEGYSVSREKKERFSLILESASTNQTSMYLCASSSLAGGSKNEQFFGPGTRLTVL.

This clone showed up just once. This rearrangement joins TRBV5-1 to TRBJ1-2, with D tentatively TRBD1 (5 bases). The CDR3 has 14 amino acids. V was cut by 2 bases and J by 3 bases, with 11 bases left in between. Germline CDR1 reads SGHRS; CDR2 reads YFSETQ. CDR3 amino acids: CASSFGQGDYGYTF. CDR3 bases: TGCGCCAGCAGCTTCGGGCAGGGCGACTATGGCTACACCTTC.

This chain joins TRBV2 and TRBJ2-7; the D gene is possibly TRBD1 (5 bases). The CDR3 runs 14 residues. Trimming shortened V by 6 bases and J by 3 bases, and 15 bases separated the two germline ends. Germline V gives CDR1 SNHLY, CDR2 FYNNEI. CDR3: CASRRQGTFYEQYF. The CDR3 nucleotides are TGTGCCAGCAGGAGGCAGGGTACTTTCTACGAGCAGTACTTC.

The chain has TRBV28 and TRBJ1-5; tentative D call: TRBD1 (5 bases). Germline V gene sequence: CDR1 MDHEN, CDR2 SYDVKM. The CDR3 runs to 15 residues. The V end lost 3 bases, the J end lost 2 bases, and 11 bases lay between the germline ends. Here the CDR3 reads CASSFGGGGNQPQHF. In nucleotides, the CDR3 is TGTGCCAGCAGTTTCGGGGGGGGTGGCAATCAGCCCCAGCATTTT.

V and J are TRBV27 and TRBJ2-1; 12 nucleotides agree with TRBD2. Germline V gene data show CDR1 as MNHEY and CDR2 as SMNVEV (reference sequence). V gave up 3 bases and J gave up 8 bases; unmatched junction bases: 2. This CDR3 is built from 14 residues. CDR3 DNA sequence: TGTGCCAGCAGTTTGACTAGCGGGAGCTATGAGCAGTTCTTC. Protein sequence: CASSLTSGSYEQFF.

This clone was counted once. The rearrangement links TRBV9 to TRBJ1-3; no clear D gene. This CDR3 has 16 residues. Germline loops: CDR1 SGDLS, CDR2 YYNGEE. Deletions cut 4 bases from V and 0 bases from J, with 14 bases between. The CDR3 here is CASSPHVGSSGNTIYF. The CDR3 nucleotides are TGTGCCAGCAGCCCCCACGTGGGGAGCTCTGGAAACACCATATATTTT.

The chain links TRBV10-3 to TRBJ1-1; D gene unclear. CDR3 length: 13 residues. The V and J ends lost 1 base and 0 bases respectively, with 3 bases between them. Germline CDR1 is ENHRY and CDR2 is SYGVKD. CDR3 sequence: CAISELMNTEAFF. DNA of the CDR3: TGTGCCATCAGTGAGTTAATGAACACTGAAGCTTTCTTT.

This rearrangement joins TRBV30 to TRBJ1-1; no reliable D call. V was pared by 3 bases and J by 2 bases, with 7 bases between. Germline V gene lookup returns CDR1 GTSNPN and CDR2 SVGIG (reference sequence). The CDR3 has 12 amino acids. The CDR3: CAWRHINTEAFF. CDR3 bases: TGTGCCTGGAGACATATCAACACTGAAGCTTTCTTT.

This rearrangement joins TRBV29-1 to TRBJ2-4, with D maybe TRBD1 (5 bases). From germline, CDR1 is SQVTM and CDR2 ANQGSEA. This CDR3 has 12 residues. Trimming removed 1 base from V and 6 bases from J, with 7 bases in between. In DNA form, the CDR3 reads TGCAGCGTTGAAGGGCAGGGAAACATTCAGTACTTC. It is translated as CSVEGQGNIQYF.

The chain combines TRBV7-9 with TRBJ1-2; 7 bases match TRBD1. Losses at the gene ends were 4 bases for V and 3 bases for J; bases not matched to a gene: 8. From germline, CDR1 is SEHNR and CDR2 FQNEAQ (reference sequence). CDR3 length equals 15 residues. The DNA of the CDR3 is TGTGCCAGCAGCTCTTTGACAGGGATGGACTATGGCTACACCTTC. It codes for CASSSLTGMDYGYTF.

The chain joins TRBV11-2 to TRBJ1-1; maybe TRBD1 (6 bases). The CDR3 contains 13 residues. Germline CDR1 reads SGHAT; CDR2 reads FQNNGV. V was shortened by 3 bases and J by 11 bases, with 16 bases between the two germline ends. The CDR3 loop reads CASSLYPQGAAFF. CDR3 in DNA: TGTGCCAGCAGCTTGTATCCACAGGGTGCCGCTTTCTTT.